Following are 5 T cell receptor beta chains from one sample sequenced in a study of blood T cell repertoires in COVID-19. This table comes from immunoSEQ multiplex PCR, and its TCRdb copy is limited to in-frame clones, with some not included. The table includes tens of thousands of clones, roughly 89% detected once. Specimen: peripheral blood. The receptors derive from a man aged 60-69 years with COVID-19, enrolled during active disease.

The chain has TRBV5-1 and TRBJ2-7, with 11 bases aligning to TRBD2. From germline, CDR1 is SGHRS and CDR2 YFSETQ. J was trimmed by 5 bases and V by 0 bases; bases with no gene match: 4. This CDR3 comprises 15 residues. CDR3 amino acids: CASSLEASGRNEQYF. The CDR3 region has the DNA TGCGCCAGCAGCTTGGAGGCTAGCGGGAGGAACGAGCAGTACTTC.

This chain links TRBV30 with TRBJ2-4, with a tentative D call TRBD2 (5 bases). This CDR3 comprises 17 residues. Germline CDR1 is GTSNPN and CDR2 is SVGIG (reference sequence). With 0 bases removed from V and 1 base from J, the gap between germline ends came to 16 bases. The CDR3: CAWSVGLARSAKNIQYF. In nucleotides, the CDR3 is TGTGCCTGGAGTGTAGGGTTAGCGAGGTCGGCCAAAAACATTCAGTACTTC.

This chain joins TRBV2 and TRBJ1-4, with a tentative D call TRBD1 (6 bases). Germline CDR1 reads SNHLY; CDR2 reads FYNNEI. The CDR3 contains 12 residues. The ends were cut back, 7 bases at V and 7 bases at J, with 10 bases in the middle. The CDR3 is CASTPDSEKLFF. The CDR3 DNA follows: TGTGCCAGCACTCCGGACAGTGAAAAACTGTTTTTT.

This clone was picked up one time. J is TRBJ2-7 and V is TRBV6-6, with D perhaps matching TRBD1 (5 bases). Trimming shortened V by 5 bases and J by 2 bases, and 13 bases separated the two germline ends. CDR1 is MNHNY and CDR2 is SVGAGI in the germline V gene (reference sequence). This CDR3 has 14 amino acids. CDR3 bases: TGTGCCAGCAGTCCCAGGGCCTTTGCCTACGAGCAGTACTTC. It translates to CASSPRAFAYEQYF.

The chain couples TRBV2 to TRBJ1-2; D not certain. V lost 3 bases and J 5 bases, leaving 7 bases between the germline ends. The CDR3 runs to 12 residues. CDR1 and CDR2 from the germline V gene are SNHLY and FYNNEI. CDR3 region: CASSEGQYGYTF. In DNA, the CDR3 is TGTGCCAGCAGTGAGGGCCAGTATGGCTACACCTTC.